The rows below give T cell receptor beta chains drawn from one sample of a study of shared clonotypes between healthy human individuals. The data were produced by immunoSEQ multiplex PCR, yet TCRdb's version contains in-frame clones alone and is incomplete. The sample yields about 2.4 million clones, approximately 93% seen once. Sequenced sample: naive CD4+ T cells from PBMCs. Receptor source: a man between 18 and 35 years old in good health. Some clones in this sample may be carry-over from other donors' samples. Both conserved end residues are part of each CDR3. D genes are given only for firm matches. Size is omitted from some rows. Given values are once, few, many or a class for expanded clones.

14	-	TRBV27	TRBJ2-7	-	TGTGCCAGCAGTTTGTCCCAGGTATCCTACGAGCAGTGCTTC	CASSLSQVSYEQCF
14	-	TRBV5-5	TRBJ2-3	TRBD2	TGTGCCAGCAGCTTTTTAGCGGGAGTAGATACGCAGTATTTT	CASSFLAGVDTQYF
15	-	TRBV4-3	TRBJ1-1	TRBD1	TGCGCCAGCAGCCGGTATACAGGGGAATTCGCTGAAGCTTTCTTT	CASSRYTGEFAEAFF
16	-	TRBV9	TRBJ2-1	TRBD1	TGTGCCAGCAGCCCTAGGGTCGGACAGGCGTTGGGTGAGCAGTTCTTC	CASSPRVGQALGEQFF
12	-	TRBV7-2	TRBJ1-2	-	TGTGCCAGCAGCTTAGACACACAGGCCTACACCTTC	CASSLDTQAYTF
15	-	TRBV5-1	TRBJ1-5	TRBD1	TGCGCCAGCAGCTCCGACGGGACAGATAATCAGCCCCAGCATTTT	CASSSDGTDNQPQHF
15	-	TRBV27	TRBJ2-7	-	TGTGCCAGCAGTTTATACGGAAGGAGCTCCTACGAGCAGTACTTC	CASSLYGRSSYEQYF
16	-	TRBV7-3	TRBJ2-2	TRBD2	TGTGCCAGCAGCACGGGACTAGCGGGAGGGCCGGGGGAGCTGTTTTTT	CASSTGLAGGPGELFF
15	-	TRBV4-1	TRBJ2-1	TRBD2	TGCGCCAGCAGCACCCGAGCGGGAGACTACAATGAGCAGTTCTTC	CASSTRAGDYNEQFF
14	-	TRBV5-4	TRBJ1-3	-	TGTGCCAGCTCGACGGGGGGCGAAGGAAACACCATATATTTT	CASSTGGEGNTIYF
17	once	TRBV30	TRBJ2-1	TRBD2	TGTGCCTGGAGTCAATGGACTAGCGGGGACCCCTACAATGAGCAGTTCTTC	CAWSQWTSGDPYNEQFF
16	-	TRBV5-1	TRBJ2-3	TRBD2	TGCGCCAGCAACGAAGGCCCTAGCGGGAGCTCCCCCACGCAGTATTTT	CASNEGPSGSSPTQYF
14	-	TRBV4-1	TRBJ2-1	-	TGCGCCAGCAGCCAAGAATTACAGGGCCGTCTGATGTTCTTC	CASSQELQGRLMFF
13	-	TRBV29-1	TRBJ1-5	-	TGCAGCGTTGAAGTAGCCCGCAATCAGCCCCAGCATTTT	CSVEVARNQPQHF
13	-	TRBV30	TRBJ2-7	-	TGTGCCTGGAGTCGAGACGCCAACTACGAGCAGTACTTC	CAWSRDANYEQYF